These 9 T cell receptor beta chains share one sample of origin, sequenced in a study of T cells after yellow fever vaccination. TCRdb re-called the 5' RACE reads with MiXCR, one entry per CDR3 protein. This table has about 350,000 distinct CDR3 sequences, approximately 8% appearing once. The sequenced sample was PBMCs, obtained 35 to 50 days after the first yellow fever vaccination. Receptors originate from a man aged 18 to 30 who received the YFV17D yellow fever vaccine.

The table lists this clonotype with a few counts. This chain connects TRBV13 to TRBJ1-1, with no clear D. The CDR3 covers 13 residues. CDR1 is PRHDT and CDR2 is FYEKMQ in the germline V gene (reference sequence). The V end lost 5 bases, the J end lost 11 bases, and 18 bases lay between the germline ends. The CDR3 here is CASSDEPNFYAFF. The CDR3 coding sequence is TGTGCCAGCAGCGACGAACCGAACTTTTATGCTTTCTTT.

This clonotype was seen a handful of times. This rearrangement joins TRBV12-3 or TRBV12-4 to TRBJ1-3, with D uncertain. V dropped 8 bases and J dropped 8 bases, with 19 bases sitting between them. The CDR3 sequence is 14 residues long. The CDR3 DNA sequence: TGTGCCAGCTCCCTGCTGGTAGGCCAGGACACCATATATTTT. Its protein is CASSLLVGQDTIYF.

There are a few counts of this clonotype. The chain uses TRBV29-1 and TRBJ1-1; D gene ambiguous. V dropped 0 bases and J dropped 2 bases, with 7 bases sitting between them. Germline CDR1 reads SQVTM; CDR2 reads ANQGSEA. The CDR3 runs to 13 residues. The CDR3 region has the DNA TGCAGCGTTGAAGAGAAGGGAAACACTGAAGCTTTCTTT. Translating it yields CSVEEKGNTEAFF. The full variable domain, with the rest looked up from reference TRBV29-1 and TRBJ1-1, is SAVISQKPSRDICQRGTSLTIQCQVDSQVTMMFWYRQQPGQSLTLIATANQGSEATYESGFVIDKFPISRPNLTFSTLTVSNMSPEDSSIYLCSVEEKGNTEAFFGQGTRLTVV.

The sample holds a few counts of this clonotype. CDR3 coding DNA: TGTGCCTGGAGTGTAAGCAACTATGGCTACACCTTC. Translation: CAWSVSNYGYTF. The chain joins TRBV30 to TRBJ1-2; D is unresolved. The CDR3 contains 12 residues. CDR1 GTSNPN and CDR2 SVGIG come from the germline V gene (reference sequence). Trimming took 0 bases from V and 2 from J, leaving 4 bases between them.

This clonotype was found a few times. The chain couples TRBV20-1 to TRBJ1-4; a possible D gene is TRBD1 (5 bases). The germline CDR1 and CDR2 sequences are DFQATT and SNEGSKA (reference sequence). V lost 3 bases and J lost 5, with 10 bases in between. The CDR3 runs to 13 residues. CDR3 amino acids: CSASQGVNEKLFF. CDR3 coding DNA: TGCAGTGCTAGTCAAGGGGTAAATGAAAAACTGTTTTTT.

This clonotype was seen a few times. V usage is TRBV7-9 and J usage is TRBJ1-2; D ambiguous. From germline, CDR1 is SEHNR and CDR2 FQNEAQ (reference sequence). This CDR3 is 13 amino acids long. The V and J ends lost 1 base and 3 bases respectively, with 6 bases between them. The CDR3 reads CASSLDSHYGYTF. DNA for the CDR3: TGTGCCAGCAGCTTAGACAGCCACTATGGCTACACCTTC.

This chain uses TRBV7-9 with TRBJ1-5, with 10 positions matching TRBD1. This CDR3 spans 14 amino acids. From germline, CDR1 is SEHNR and CDR2 FQNEAQ (reference sequence). After removal of 5 bases from V and 7 bases from J, the junction contained 5 bases not matched to a gene. CDR3 nucleotides: TGTGCCAGCAGCCAGATGGGACAGGGGCAGCCCCAGCATTTT. Amino acids: CASSQMGQGQPQHF.

The V and J genes are TRBV27 and TRBJ2-5; 8 bases fit TRBD2. V was clipped by 7 bases and J by 4 bases; unmatched bases: 14. This CDR3 has 16 amino acids. The V gene's germline CDR1 is MNHEY and CDR2 SMNVEV (reference sequence). The CDR3 DNA reads TGTGCCAGCAAAGGGCTAGGACTAGCTCCAGGAGAGACCCAGTACTTC. Its protein product is CASKGLGLAPGETQYF.

The chain employs TRBV7-8 and TRBJ2-1; 10 bases agree with TRBD2. V shed 5 bases and J 1 base; nucleotides not matched to a gene: 5. This CDR3 comprises 16 residues. CDR1 and CDR2 from the germline V gene are SGHVS and FQNEAQ. CDR3 region: CASSGLAGVSYNEQFF. The CDR3 DNA sequence: TGTGCCAGCAGCGGTCTAGCGGGGGTTTCCTACAATGAGCAGTTCTTC. The whole variable domain, remainder taken from reference TRBV7-8 and TRBJ2-1, is GAGVSQSPRYKVAKRGQDVALRCDPISGHVSLFWYQQALGQGPEFLTYFQNEAQLDKSGLPSDRFFAERPEGSVSTLKIQRTQQEDSAVYLCASSGLAGVSYNEQFFGPGTRLTVL.